The TCR beta chain under discussion was sequenced for a study of chemoradiotherapy in HPV16-positive cancers. About the research overall: Candidate HPV-specific T-cell clones and common TCR motifs came from functional assays in a couple of HPV16-positive patients.

The ends were cut back, 5 bases at V and 2 bases at J, with 13 bases in the middle. The CDR3 runs to 14 residues. Germline V gives CDR1 MNHNY, CDR2 SVGAGI (reference sequence). About this clone itself: Its antigen is undetermined.

Study-wide points: Non-HPV-specific T cells did not expand in tumors during treatment, whereas candidate HPV-specific clones and E7-related motifs did.

Using immunoSEQ multiplex PCR, the repertoire was profiled, and TCRdb retains in-frame clones only, with some absent. The data contain tens of thousands of clones, 85% to 90% of them singletons. Samples were taken several times over chemoradiotherapy. The rearrangement joins TRBV6-6 to TRBJ2-7; D tentatively fits TRBD1 or TRBD2 (5 bases each). This clonotype originated in a human donor with HPV-associated anogenital cancer. The sequenced sample was blood, obtained from a patient who underwent chemoradiotherapy. CDR3 in DNA: TGTGCCAGCAGTGCACCGGGACGGACCTACGAGCAGTACTTC. It codes for CASSAPGRTYEQYF.